This T cell receptor (beta chain) stems from a study of technical replicates of blood from several donors. Clones were sequenced by immunoSEQ multiplex PCR, and TCRdb holds only the in-frame ones, with some missing. The repertoire holds about 57,000 clones, with just under 95% as singletons. V was trimmed by 5 bases and J by 4 bases, leaving 9 bases between them. CDR3 size: 12 residues. Germline CDR1 reads SNHLY; CDR2 reads FYNNEI. Sample: PBMCs. This clonotype was sampled from a human donor in good health. Some clones in this sample may be carry-over from other donors' samples. This chain uses TRBV2 with TRBJ2-7; maybe TRBD2 (6 bases). The CDR3 DNA sequence: TGTGCCAGCAGTAGGGACTCATACGAGCAGTACTTC. It is translated as CASSRDSYEQYF.